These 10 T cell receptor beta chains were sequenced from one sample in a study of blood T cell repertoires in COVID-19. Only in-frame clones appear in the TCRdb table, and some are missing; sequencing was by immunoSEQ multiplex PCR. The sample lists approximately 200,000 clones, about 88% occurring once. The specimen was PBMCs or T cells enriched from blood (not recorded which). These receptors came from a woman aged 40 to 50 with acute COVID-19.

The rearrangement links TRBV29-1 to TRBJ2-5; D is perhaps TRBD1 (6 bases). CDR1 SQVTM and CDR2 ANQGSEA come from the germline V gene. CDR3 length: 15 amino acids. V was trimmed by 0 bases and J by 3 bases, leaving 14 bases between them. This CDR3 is CSVEDLTPGEETQYF. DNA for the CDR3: TGCAGCGTTGAAGATCTAACGCCAGGGGAAGAGACCCAGTACTTC.

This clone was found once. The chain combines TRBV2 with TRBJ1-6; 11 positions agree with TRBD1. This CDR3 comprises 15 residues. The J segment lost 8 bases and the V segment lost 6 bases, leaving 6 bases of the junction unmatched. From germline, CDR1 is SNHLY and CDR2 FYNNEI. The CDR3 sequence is CASSSGTGGYSPLHF. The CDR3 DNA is TGTGCCAGCAGCTCCGGGACAGGGGGTTATTCACCCCTCCACTTT.

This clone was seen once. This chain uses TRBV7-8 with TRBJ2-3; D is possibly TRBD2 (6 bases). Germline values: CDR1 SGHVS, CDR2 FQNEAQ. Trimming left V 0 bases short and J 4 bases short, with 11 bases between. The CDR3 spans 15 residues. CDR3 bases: TGTGCCAGCAGCTTAGCGTGGGGGGAGGCAGATACGCAGTATTTT. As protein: CASSLAWGEADTQYF. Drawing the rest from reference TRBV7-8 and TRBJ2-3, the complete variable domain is GAGVSQSPRYKVAKRGQDVALRCDPISGHVSLFWYQQALGQGPEFLTYFQNEAQLDKSGLPSDRFFAERPEGSVSTLKIQRTQQEDSAVYLCASSLAWGEADTQYFGPGTRLTVL.

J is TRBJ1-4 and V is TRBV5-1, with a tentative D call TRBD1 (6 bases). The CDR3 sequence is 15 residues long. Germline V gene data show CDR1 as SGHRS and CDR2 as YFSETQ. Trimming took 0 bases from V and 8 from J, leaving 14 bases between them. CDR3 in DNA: TGCGCCAGCAGCTTGGTTGGGGGCCCGAGGGAAAAACTGTTTTTT. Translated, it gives CASSLVGGPREKLFF.

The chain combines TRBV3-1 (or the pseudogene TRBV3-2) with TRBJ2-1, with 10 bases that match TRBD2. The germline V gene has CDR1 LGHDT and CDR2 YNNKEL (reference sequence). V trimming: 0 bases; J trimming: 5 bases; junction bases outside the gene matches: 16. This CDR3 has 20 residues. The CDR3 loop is CASSQEWPLAGGEPHNEQFF. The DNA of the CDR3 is TGTGCCAGCAGCCAAGAGTGGCCCTTAGCGGGAGGAGAACCCCACAATGAGCAGTTCTTC.

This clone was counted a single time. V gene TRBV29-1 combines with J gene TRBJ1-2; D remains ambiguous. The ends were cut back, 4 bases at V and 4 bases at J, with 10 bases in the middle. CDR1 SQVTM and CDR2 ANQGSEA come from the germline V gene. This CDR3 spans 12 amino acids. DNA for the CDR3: TGCAGCGTTGGGGCAGGCACCTATGGCTACACCTTC. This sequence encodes CSVGAGTYGYTF.

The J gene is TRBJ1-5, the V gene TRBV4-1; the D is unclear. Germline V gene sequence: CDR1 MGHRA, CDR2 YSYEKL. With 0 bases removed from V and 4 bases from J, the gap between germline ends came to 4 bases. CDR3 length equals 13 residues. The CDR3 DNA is TGCGCCAGCAGCCAAGATGAGAATCAGCCCCAGCATTTT. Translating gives CASSQDENQPQHF.

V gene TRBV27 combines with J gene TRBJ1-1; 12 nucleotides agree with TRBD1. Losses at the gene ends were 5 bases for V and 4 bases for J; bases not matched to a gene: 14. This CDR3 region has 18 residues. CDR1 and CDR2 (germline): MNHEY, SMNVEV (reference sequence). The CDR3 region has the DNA TGTGCCAGCAGTGTTTACATACCGGGACAGGGGGCAGGCACTGAAGCTTTCTTT. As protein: CASSVYIPGQGAGTEAFF.

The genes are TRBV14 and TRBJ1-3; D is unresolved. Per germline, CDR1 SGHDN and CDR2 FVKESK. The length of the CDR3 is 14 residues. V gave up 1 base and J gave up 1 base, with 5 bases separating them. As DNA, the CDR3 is TGTGCCAGCAGCCAAGCGGTGTCTGGAAACACCATATATTTT. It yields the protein CASSQAVSGNTIYF.

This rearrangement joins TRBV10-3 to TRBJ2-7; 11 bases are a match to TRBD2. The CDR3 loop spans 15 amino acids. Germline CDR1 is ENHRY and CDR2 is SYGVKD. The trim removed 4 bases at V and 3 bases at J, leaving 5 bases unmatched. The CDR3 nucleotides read TGTGCCATCAGTGGCGGGACTAGCGGATTCTACGAGCAGTACTTC. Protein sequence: CAISGGTSGFYEQYF.